Listed below are T cell receptor beta chains from one sample, sequenced in a study of shared clonotypes between healthy human individuals. Method: immunoSEQ multiplex PCR; TCRdb's copy keeps in-frame clones and lacks some. Of about 1.5 million clones detected, 95% to 99% appear once; the ten largest clones hold 0.45%. The material sequenced was naive CD4+ T cells sorted from blood. These receptors were taken from a young man in good health. The CDR3 runs from the conserved cysteine through the conserved F or W. Each record gives: V gene, CDR3 protein.

TRBV15 | CATSRSLGPYEQYF
TRBV18 | CASSSGVPEAFF
TRBV5-1 | CASSHGQGGETQYF
TRBV5-4 | CASSFSPGPSGDEQFF
TRBV30 | CAWSVLAGGETQYF
TRBV5-1 | CASSLVGSSNQPQHF
TRBV30 | CAWTPGLAETQYF
TRBV19 | CASSIRDSPNNEQFF
TRBV6-6 | CASSGRDEQFF
TRBV25-1 | CASSELTRGSYNEQFF
TRBV9 | CASSADSNQPQHF
TRBV5-6 | CASQSTSGGDTQYF
TRBV5-1 | CASSLAGANTGELFF
TRBV5-1 | CASSLQGASDTQYF
TRBV5-4 | CASSSLAGAGETQYF
TRBV28 | CASSLRYEQYF
TRBV15 | CATSREGSSLIYNEQFF
TRBV4-2 | CASSQGFQDNEQFF
TRBV11-3 | CASSSGQEQYF
TRBV18 | CASSPSSGQETQYF
TRBV5-5 | CASSLVRGHPDTQYF
TRBV9 | CASSVTGGNTEAFF
TRBV30 | CAWSVGTLRTNEKLFF
TRBV5-5 | CASSPKDTQYF
TRBV2 | CAILLAVVQETQYF
TRBV19 | CASSKSWGSVSYEQYF
TRBV5-1 | CASRFGAQGTDTQYF
TRBV5-6 | CASSLPGQGKTGELFF
TRBV5-1 | CASSLARGTSSYEQYF
TRBV27 | CASSLLRRAGKSEQYF
TRBV2 | CASSDRSGNTIYF
TRBV15 | CATSREVTSGIDTQYF
TRBV28 | CASSHRGRSTDTQYF
TRBV9 | CASSARQGGEETQYF
TRBV7-9 | CASTPGRANEKLFF
TRBV5-1 | CASSFNPSGTDLYEQYF
TRBV7-2 | CASSPRTGRNTF
TRBV5-1 | CASSLEQGSYEQYF
TRBV18 | CASSPIPSAAQETQYF
TRBV18 | CASSPGAGAGELFF
TRBV14 | CASSRLRGTDTQYF
TRBV7-9 | CASSLSQAYRRSGANVLTF
TRBV5-6 | CASSLSVGTFLSEQFF
TRBV27 | CASSLIREWYNEQFF
TRBV28 | CASSPTAYEQYF
TRBV28 | CASTEVPGYEQYF
TRBV7-6 | CASSLRAGDGGEAFF
TRBV5-4 | CASSLILRGASSGANVLTF
TRBV11-2 | CASSSGLAVPGELFF
TRBV4-2 | CASSRLSLGFSTDTQYF
TRBV18 | CASSPRTGSDIQYF
TRBV5-1 | CASSLDGDRGETQYF
TRBV5-1 | CASSKRTGSSGNTIYF
TRBV13 | CASSATRFTEAFF
TRBV9 | CASSVDRGNYGYTF
TRBV29-1 | CSGFKADTQYF
TRBV27 | CASSPGTEANYGYTF
TRBV27 | CASSLKQEIQETQYF